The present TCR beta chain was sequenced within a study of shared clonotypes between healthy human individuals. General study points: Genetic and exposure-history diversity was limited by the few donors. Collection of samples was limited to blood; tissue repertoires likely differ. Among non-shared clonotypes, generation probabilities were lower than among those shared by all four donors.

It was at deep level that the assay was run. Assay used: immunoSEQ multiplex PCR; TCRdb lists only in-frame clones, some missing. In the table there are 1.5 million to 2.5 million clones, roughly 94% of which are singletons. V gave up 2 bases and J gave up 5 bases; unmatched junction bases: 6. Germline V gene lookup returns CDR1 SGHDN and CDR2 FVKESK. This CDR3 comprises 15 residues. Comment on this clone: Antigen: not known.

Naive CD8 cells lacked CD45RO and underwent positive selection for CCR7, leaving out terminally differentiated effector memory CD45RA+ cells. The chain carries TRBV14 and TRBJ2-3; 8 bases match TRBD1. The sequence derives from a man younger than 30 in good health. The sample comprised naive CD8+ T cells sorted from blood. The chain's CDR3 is CASSQRTGWGDTQYF. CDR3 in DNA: TGTGCCAGCAGCCAAAGGACAGGGTGGGGAGATACGCAGTATTTT.